What follows are 29 T cell receptor beta chains derived from one specimen sequenced in a study of sequential checkpoint blockade in melanoma. Treatment given: randomized to nivolumab then ipilimumab (arm A) or the reverse (arm B). Sequencing was performed with immunoSEQ multiplex PCR; in TCRdb, only in-frame clones are kept and a portion is missing. The repertoire includes some 6,000 clones, roughly three fifths of them detected once, and about 17% sits in the top ten. Source: CD8+ T cells sorted from blood (inferred from file names), taken from a patient given nivolumab and ipilimumab in sequence. The receptors here all came from a human donor with melanoma.

This clone showed up just a few times. The chain recombines TRBV7-8 with TRBJ1-2; 9 nucleotides align to TRBD1. The CDR3 is 15 residues long. The J segment lost 4 bases and the V segment lost 1 base, leaving 4 bases of the junction unmatched. CDR1 is SGHVS and CDR2 is FQNEAQ in the germline V gene. The CDR3 bases are TGTGCCAGCAGCTTAGAGGGGACAGGGTCCTATGGCTACACCTTC. This sequence encodes CASSLEGTGSYGYTF.

The chain joins TRBV6-1 to TRBJ1-3; D not resolved. This CDR3 has 14 amino acids. V lost 1 base to trimming and J lost 4 bases, with 8 bases between them. The germline V gene has CDR1 MNHNS and CDR2 SASEGT. CDR3 sequence: CASSEDGGGNTIYF. CDR3 bases: TGTGCCAGCAGTGAAGACGGCGGGGGAAACACCATATATTTT.

V usage is TRBV6-5 and J usage is TRBJ2-4, with 12 bases aligning to TRBD2. The V gene's germline CDR1 is MNHEY and CDR2 SVGAGI. The CDR3 loop spans 13 amino acids. The junction had 2 bases not matched to a gene; V was cut back by 6 bases and J by 8 bases. In nucleotides, the CDR3 is TGTGCCAGCAGCGGGACTAGCGGGCACATTCAGTACTTC. Amino acids: CASSGTSGHIQYF.

By frequency in the sample, this clone is medium-sized. The chain carries TRBV6-1 and TRBJ2-7; D gene unclear. V was clipped by 1 base and J by 6 bases, with 7 bases between them. This CDR3 comprises 12 residues. Germline loops: CDR1 MNHNS, CDR2 SASEGT. The CDR3, as DNA: TGTGCCAGCAGTGAAGGTGGAGTCGAGCAGTACTTC. Translation gives CASSEGGVEQYF.

This clone was counted only a few times. The chain carries TRBV2 and TRBJ1-2; D might be TRBD1 (5 bases). Trimming removed 5 bases at V and 7 bases at J, with 11 bases between. CDR1 and CDR2 from the germline V gene are SNHLY and FYNNEI. This CDR3 is built from 12 residues. The CDR3 coding sequence is TGTGCCAGCAGTTCCGTAGGGGCTGGCTACACCTTC. This sequence encodes CASSSVGAGYTF.

V usage is TRBV27 and J usage is TRBJ2-7; TRBD2 is a possible D gene (6 bases). The ends were cut back, 2 bases at V and 0 bases at J, with 8 bases in the middle. The CDR3 totals 14 residues. Germline V lookup: CDR1 MNHEY, CDR2 SMNVEV (reference sequence). CDR3 loop: CASSLGGTSYEQYF. The CDR3 coding sequence is TGTGCCAGCAGTTTAGGAGGGACCTCCTACGAGCAGTACTTC.

As for this clone: This CDR3 is also generated by other DNA sequences in the sample. The chain uses TRBV4-1 and TRBJ2-7; TRBD1 is a possible D gene (5 bases). Germline CDR1 MGHRA, CDR2 YSYEKL. CDR3 length equals 15 residues. V lost 1 base and J 0 bases, leaving 10 bases between the germline ends. DNA for the CDR3: TGCGCCAGCAGCCAAGCTTCTGGGGCCTCCTACGAGCAGTACTTC. It specifies CASSQASGASYEQYF.

This clone appeared once. The V call is TRBV14, the J call TRBJ2-1; D remains ambiguous. Germline CDR1 reads SGHDN; CDR2 reads FVKESK. The ends were cut back, 2 bases at V and 9 bases at J, with 23 bases in the middle. The CDR3 runs 17 residues. Written as DNA, the CDR3 is TGTGCCAGCAGCCAACCCTTAACGACTCTTGGCCCCCCTGAGCAGTTCTTC. Translating gives CASSQPLTTLGPPEQFF. The variable domain in full, with the rest retrieved from reference TRBV14 and TRBJ2-1, is EAGVTQFPSHSVIEKGQTVTLRCDPISGHDNLYWYRRVMGKEIKFLLHFVKESKQDESGMPNNRFLAERTGGTYSTLKVQPAELEDSGVYFCASSQPLTTLGPPEQFFGPGTRLTVL.

Only a few counts were recorded for this clone. V and J are TRBV27 and TRBJ1-2; D ambiguous. V gave up 8 bases and J gave up 3 bases, with 13 bases separating them. CDR3 length equals 13 residues. Germline V gene lookup returns CDR1 MNHEY and CDR2 SMNVEV (reference sequence). Here the CDR3 reads CASDHGRDYGYTF. The CDR3 DNA sequence: TGTGCCAGCGACCACGGGAGGGACTATGGCTACACCTTC.

The rearrangement joins TRBV29-1 to TRBJ2-1, with D uncertain. The ends were cut back, 3 bases at V and 12 bases at J, with 9 bases in the middle. CDR3 size: 10 residues. Germline V gives CDR1 SQVTM, CDR2 ANQGSEA. The chain's CDR3 is CSVETVGQFF. The DNA for the CDR3 is TGCAGCGTTGAGACTGTCGGGCAGTTCTTC.

The rearrangement uses TRBV9 and TRBJ1-5, with TRBD1 as a possible D gene (5 bases). The V end lost 0 bases, the J end lost 6 bases, and 7 bases lay between the germline ends. The CDR3 contains 13 residues. The germline gives CDR1 SGDLS, CDR2 YYNGEE. CDR3 sequence reads: CASSVEGVQPQHF. CDR3 sequence (DNA): TGTGCCAGCAGCGTAGAAGGGGTTCAGCCCCAGCATTTT.

This clone has just one count. DNA for the CDR3: TGTGCCAGCAGCTTAGTCGTAATTGACGAGCAGTACTTC. Its translation: CASSLVVIDEQYF. The genes are TRBV11-3 and TRBJ2-7, with unresolved D. The CDR3 has 13 amino acids. The V gene's germline CDR1 is SGHNT and CDR2 YENEEA. Trimming shortened V by 1 base and J by 5 bases, and 9 bases separated the two germline ends.

There are a few counts of this clone. V is TRBV7-2 and J is TRBJ2-3, with TRBD2 matching 11 bases. V was pared by 5 bases and J by 5 bases, with 6 bases of the junction left unmatched. This CDR3 has 15 residues. In germline, CDR1 is SGHTA, CDR2 FQGNSA. The CDR3 loop reads CASSSSGGAGDTQYF. For the CDR3, the DNA is TGTGCCAGCAGCAGTAGCGGGGGGGCTGGAGATACGCAGTATTTT.

This clone was recorded a few times. The chain carries TRBV16 and TRBJ1-5; D not certain. This CDR3 contains 15 residues. The germline V gene encodes CDR1 KGHSY and CDR2 FQNENV. Deletions cut 5 bases from V and 0 bases from J, with 11 bases between. In DNA form, the CDR3 reads TGTGCCAGCAGCGGAGGCGGGTATAGCAATCAGCCCCAGCATTTT. This sequence encodes CASSGGGYSNQPQHF.

This clone is medium-sized within its sample. The chain couples TRBV4-2 to TRBJ2-7; D remains unclear. The V end lost 2 bases, the J end lost 4 bases, and 9 bases lay between the germline ends. CDR1 LGHNA and CDR2 YNFKEQ come from the germline V gene. This CDR3 has 13 residues. The CDR3 sequence: CASSQIGEYEQYF. The CDR3 nucleotides are TGTGCCAGCAGCCAAATCGGAGAGTACGAGCAGTACTTC.

This chain links TRBV4-3 with TRBJ2-6, with 9 bases fitting TRBD1. The CDR3 spans 19 residues. Losses at the gene ends were 0 bases for V and 2 bases for J; bases not matched to a gene: 8. CDR1 is LGHNA, CDR2 YSLEER, per germline. CDR3 in amino acids: CASSQDNYRGLTGANVLTF. In DNA, the CDR3 is TGCGCCAGCAGCCAAGATAACTACAGGGGGCTGACTGGGGCCAACGTCCTGACTTTC.

The CDR3 is CASRRDQGFYEQYF. The CDR3 coding sequence is TGTGCCAGCAGGCGGGACCAGGGATTCTACGAGCAGTACTTC. The chain recombines TRBV11-2 with TRBJ2-7; D might be TRBD2 (6 bases). The V and J ends lost 6 bases and 3 bases respectively, with 15 bases between them. Germline V lookup: CDR1 SGHAT, CDR2 FQNNGV. The CDR3 has 14 amino acids.

The rearrangement joins TRBV2 to TRBJ2-3; 8 bases agree with TRBD2. This CDR3 contains 14 residues. V shed 6 bases, J shed 0 bases, and the junction held 2 bases outside the gene matches. CDR1 SNHLY and CDR2 FYNNEI come from the germline V gene. CDR3 amino acids: CASRSGRSTDTQYF. In nucleotides, the CDR3 is TGTGCCAGCAGGAGCGGGAGAAGCACAGATACGCAGTATTTT.

V is TRBV12-5 and J is TRBJ1-1, with TRBD1 matching over 9 bases. The CDR3 loop spans 14 amino acids. V lost 6 bases, J lost 5 bases, and 7 bases stayed unmatched. CDR1 and CDR2 from the germline V gene are LGHNT and FRNRAP. CDR3 bases: TGTGCTAGTGGCCGAGGACAGGGGAGGACTGAAGCTTTCTTT. It yields the protein CASGRGQGRTEAFF. The full variable domain, in which reference TRBV12-5 and TRBJ1-1 provide the parts outside the CDR3, is DARVTQTPRHKVTEMGQEVTMRCQPILGHNTVFWYRQTMMQGLELLAYFRNRAPLDDSGMPKDRFSAEMPDATLATLKIQPSEPRDSAVYFCASGRGQGRTEAFFGQGTRLTVV.

The V call is TRBV5-1, the J call TRBJ2-7; the D gene is possibly TRBD1 (6 bases). Germline V CDR1 and CDR2: SGHRS, YFSETQ. CDR3 length equals 14 residues. Deletions cut 3 bases from V and 0 bases from J, with 10 bases between. Here the CDR3 reads CASSWQDSSYEQYF. The DNA for the CDR3 is TGCGCCAGCAGCTGGCAGGACAGCTCCTACGAGCAGTACTTC.

The chain joins TRBV4-1 to TRBJ2-4, with 8 bases aligning to TRBD2. This CDR3 region has 14 residues. V lost 8 bases and J lost 0; bases outside the gene matches: 3. CDR1 is MGHRA, CDR2 YSYEKL, per germline. In nucleotides, the CDR3 is TGCGCCAGCGGACGGGAGGGAGCCAAAAACATTCAGTACTTC. It translates to CASGREGAKNIQYF.

This clone was counted a few times. The V gene is TRBV4-2, the J gene TRBJ2-7, with TRBD2 matching 11 bases. CDR1 and CDR2 from the germline V gene are LGHNA and YNFKEQ. V dropped 1 base and J dropped 4; count of bases not matched to a gene: 15. This CDR3 is built from 19 residues. The CDR3 nucleotides read TGTGCCAGCAGCCAAGTTCCGGTCAATTCTCTAGCGGGAGGTTACGAGCAGTACTTC. This codes for CASSQVPVNSLAGGYEQYF.

The V and J genes are TRBV7-9 and TRBJ2-5, with D possibly being TRBD1 (6 bases). The CDR3 sequence is 14 residues long. Germline-derived CDR1 and CDR2 are SEHNR and FQNEAQ (reference sequence). V dropped 2 bases and J dropped 1 base, with 8 bases sitting between them. This chain's CDR3 is CASSLMTGQETQYF. In DNA, the CDR3 is TGTGCCAGCAGCTTAATGACAGGCCAAGAGACCCAGTACTTC.

This clone was found a few times. The chain joins TRBV7-6 to TRBJ2-7; 7 positions match TRBD1. V trimming: 1 base; J trimming: 2 bases; junction bases outside the gene matches: 11. The CDR3 contains 17 residues. Germline assignment: CDR1 SGHVS and CDR2 FNYEAQ. Here the CDR3 reads CASSLGQATGNTYEQYF. CDR3 in DNA: TGTGCCAGCAGCTTAGGCCAGGCGACAGGGAACACCTACGAGCAGTACTTC.

This chain uses TRBV19 with TRBJ2-1; perhaps TRBD2 as D (6 bases). V was trimmed by 7 bases and J by 3 bases, leaving 16 bases between them. Germline V CDR1 and CDR2: LNHDA, SQIVND (reference sequence). CDR3 length: 15 residues. CDR3 bases: TGTGCCAGTACCCCCCCGGGGCGGGACTACAATGAGCAGTTCTTC. Its translation is CASTPPGRDYNEQFF.

The V call is TRBV7-9, the J call TRBJ2-5, with TRBD1 identical over 10 bases. The end of the DNA fits TRBJ2-7 better, so the J call may be wrong. CDR3 length: 15 residues. In germline, CDR1 is SEHNR, CDR2 FQNEAQ (reference sequence). For the CDR3, the DNA is TGTGCCAGCAGCCATCAGGGACAGGGGAAATACGAGCAGTACTTC. Its translation is CASSHQGQGKYEQYF.

The sample holds a few counts of this clone. The chain combines TRBV2 with TRBJ1-4; D possibly corresponds to TRBD1 (5 bases). Germline V CDR1 and CDR2: SNHLY, FYNNEI. The germline V and J ends were trimmed by 3 bases and 1 base, with 9 bases remaining between them. There are 15 residues in the CDR3. The CDR3 nucleotides are TGTGCCAGCAGTGAGGGAACAGGAACTAATGAAAAACTGTTTTTT. Amino acids: CASSEGTGTNEKLFF.

In its sample, this clone is medium-sized. The rearrangement links TRBV7-9 to TRBJ2-7; 7 bases line up with TRBD2. Germline trimming cut 1 base from V and 5 bases from J; bases unmatched to any gene: 20. The germline V gene encodes CDR1 SEHNR and CDR2 FQNEAQ (reference sequence). The length of the CDR3 is 19 residues. The CDR3 spells CASSLGLAGRGVGADEQYF. In DNA, the CDR3 is TGTGCCAGCAGCTTAGGTCTCGCGGGGAGGGGAGTCGGGGCGGACGAGCAGTACTTC.

The gene calls are TRBV10-3 and TRBJ2-1; D may be TRBD2 (5 bases). The V gene lost 7 bases and the J gene lost 5 bases, with 15 bases spanning the gap. Germline V gene sequence: CDR1 ENHRY, CDR2 SYGVKD. The CDR3 loop spans 14 amino acids. The CDR3, as DNA: TGTGCCATCATGAAGTCCGGGGAAGACAATGAGCAGTTCTTC. Its translation is CAIMKSGEDNEQFF.